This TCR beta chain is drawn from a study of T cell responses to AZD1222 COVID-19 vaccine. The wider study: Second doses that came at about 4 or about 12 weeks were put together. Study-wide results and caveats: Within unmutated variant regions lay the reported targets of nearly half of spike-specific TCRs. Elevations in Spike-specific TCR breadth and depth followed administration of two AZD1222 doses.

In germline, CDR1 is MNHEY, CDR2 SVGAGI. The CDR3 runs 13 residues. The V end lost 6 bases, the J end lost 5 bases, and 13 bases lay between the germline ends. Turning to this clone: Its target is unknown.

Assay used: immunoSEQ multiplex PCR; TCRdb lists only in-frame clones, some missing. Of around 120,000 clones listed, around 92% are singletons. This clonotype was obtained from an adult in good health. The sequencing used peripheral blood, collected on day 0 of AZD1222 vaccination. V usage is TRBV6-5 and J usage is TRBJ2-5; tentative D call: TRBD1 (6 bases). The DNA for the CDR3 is TGTGCCAGCAGGTACAGGGTTTGGGAGACCCAGTACTTC. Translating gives CASRYRVWETQYF.